The 12 T cell receptor beta chains below all came from one sample that was sequenced in a study of cytomegalovirus exposure and HLA in healthy donors (dated by TCRdb to about 2017). Library generation was performed with the immunoSEQ multiplex PCR assay. A mixture of 60 forward primers for TCR Vbeta segments and 13 reverse primers for TCR Jbeta segments was used in the multiplex PCR. TCRdb took over this immuneACCESS table, retaining in-frame rearrangements with V and J assigned. Such tables are incomplete; in checked studies, under half of the missing clones stem from an unresolved V gene, and the remainder is unexplained. The sample's table covers tens of thousands of clones. The top ten clones comprise about 9.1% of the sample. Sample: PBMCs. The receptor source for this set is a middle-aged man in good health and CMV-seropositive.

The rearrangement joins TRBV9 to TRBJ2-7; TRBD1 agrees at 9 bases. Germline V gene lookup returns CDR1 SGDLS and CDR2 YYNGEE. CDR3 length: 14 residues. The J segment lost 6 bases and the V segment lost 4 bases, leaving 8 bases of the junction unmatched. In DNA, the CDR3 is TGTGCCAGCAGCCCGGGACAGGGCTCCCTCGAGCAGTACTTC. This gives the protein CASSPGQGSLEQYF.

The chain is built from TRBV2 and TRBJ2-7; 8 bases map to TRBD2. The germline CDR1 and CDR2 sequences are SNHLY and FYNNEI. CDR3 size: 15 residues. The J segment lost 0 bases and the V segment lost 2 bases, leaving 3 bases of the junction unmatched. The CDR3 DNA follows: TGTGCCAGCAGTGAACGGGGGACTAGCTCCTACGAGCAGTACTTC. This gives the protein CASSERGTSSYEQYF.

The CDR3 region is CASGRQGTSGNTIYF. The CDR3 nucleotides read TGTGCCAGTGGCAGACAGGGGACCTCTGGAAACACCATATATTTT. The rearrangement links TRBV19 to TRBJ1-3, with 8 bases lining up with TRBD1. The length of the CDR3 is 15 residues. V shed 8 bases, J shed 0 bases, and the junction held 6 bases outside the gene matches. Germline CDR1 LNHDA, CDR2 SQIVND (reference sequence).

The chain recombines TRBV5-6 with TRBJ1-2; 8 nucleotides align to TRBD1. The germline V gene has CDR1 SGHDT and CDR2 YYEEEE. Losses at the gene ends were 6 bases for V and 5 bases for J; bases not matched to a gene: 6. CDR3 length equals 13 residues. CDR3 nucleotides: TGTGCCAGCAATCAGGGGGCAGGATATGGCTACACCTTC. Its translation: CASNQGAGYGYTF. The full variable domain, rest sourced from reference TRBV5-6 and TRBJ1-2, is DAGVTQSPTHLIKTRGQQVTLRCSPKSGHDTVSWYQQALGQGPQFIFQYYEEEERQRGNFPDRFSGHQFPNYSSELNVNALLLGDSALYLCASNQGAGYGYTFGSGTRLTVV.

The rearrangement uses TRBV10-3 and TRBJ1-1; 8 bases are a match to TRBD1. V shed 3 bases and J 4 bases; nucleotides not matched to a gene: 4. Germline values: CDR1 ENHRY, CDR2 SYGVKD. The CDR3 spans 14 residues. DNA for the CDR3: TGTGCCATCAGTGAAGCAGGGGGCCTCACTGAAGCTTTCTTT. Its translation is CAISEAGGLTEAFF.

The rearrangement links TRBV7-3 to TRBJ1-1, with 11 positions matching TRBD1. The trim removed 5 bases at V and 4 bases at J, leaving 3 bases unmatched. Per the germline V gene, CDR1 is SGHTA and CDR2 is FQGTGA. There are 14 residues in the CDR3. The CDR3 is CASSRGQGGTEAFF. CDR3 DNA sequence: TGTGCCAGCAGCCGGGGACAGGGGGGCACTGAAGCTTTCTTT.

The V call is TRBV6-6, the J call TRBJ2-1; TRBD1 might be the D (6 bases). Looked up from germline, CDR1 is MNHNY and CDR2 is SVGAGI (reference sequence). V dropped 8 bases and J dropped 9 bases, with 14 bases sitting between them. The CDR3 covers 12 residues. CDR3 amino acids: CASGITGIEQFF. The DNA for the CDR3 is TGTGCCAGCGGTATTACAGGGATTGAGCAGTTCTTC.

V and J are TRBV28 and TRBJ2-3; TRBD2 matches 8 bases. Trimming removed 2 bases from V and 11 bases from J; junction bases left unmatched: 9. The length of the CDR3 is 14 residues. CDR1 is MDHEN, CDR2 SYDVKM, per germline. In nucleotides, the CDR3 is TGTGCCAGCAGTTTACGGGGGCGCGGGGGGAGGCAGTATTTT. This sequence encodes CASSLRGRGGRQYF.

V gene TRBV9 combines with J gene TRBJ1-2; 9 bases fit TRBD1. The germline CDR1 and CDR2 sequences are SGDLS and YYNGEE. This CDR3 spans 15 amino acids. With V trimmed by 8 bases and J by 1 base, 9 bases remained unmatched. Here the CDR3 reads CASSLSGQGNYGYTF. The CDR3 DNA follows: TGTGCCAGTTCCCTCTCGGGACAGGGTAACTATGGCTACACCTTC.

The chain joins TRBV2 to TRBJ1-5; D is undetermined. CDR3 length: 14 residues. CDR1 is SNHLY and CDR2 is FYNNEI in the germline V gene. The V end was cut by 1 base, the J end by 3 bases, with 7 bases between. CDR3 residues: CASSEVSNNQPQHF. CDR3 coding DNA: TGTGCCAGCAGTGAAGTCAGTAACAATCAGCCCCAGCATTTT.

The chain uses TRBV6-1 and TRBJ2-7; 13 bases are shared with TRBD2. This CDR3 contains 15 residues. Germline V CDR1 and CDR2: MNHNS, SASEGT. J gave up 4 bases and V 6 bases, and 6 bases lay outside the gene matches. The CDR3 region has the DNA TGTGCCAGCAGAGACCCGGGACTAGCGGGATACGAGCAGTACTTC. Residues: CASRDPGLAGYEQYF.

This chain uses TRBV18 with TRBJ2-7; 9 positions agree with TRBD1. This CDR3 is built from 15 residues. Germline V gene sequence: CDR1 KGHSH, CDR2 LQKENI. The ends lost 1 base at V and 3 bases at J; junction bases unmatched: 4. This CDR3 reads CASSPRGDRVYEQYF. DNA for the CDR3: TGTGCCAGCTCACCACGGGGGGACAGGGTCTACGAGCAGTACTTC.